The 8 T cell receptor beta chains listed next were all sequenced from one sample in a study of human T cells and chemical hapten exposure. TCRdb reprocessed the RACE reads via MiXCR and lists one record per CDR3 protein. The profile shows some 40,000 distinct CDR3 sequences, around 3.6% of them singletons. The time point: healthy volunteer bleed at 6 weeks. It was unfractionated whole blood from which total RNA was extracted. Sample: whole blood. These receptors originate from a human donor in good health. Some clones in this sample may be carry-over from other donors' samples.

The table lists this clonotype with many counts. The rearrangement joins TRBV6-6 to TRBJ2-1, with 9 nucleotides matching TRBD2. Unmatched junction bases numbered 5, after V lost 7 bases and J lost 4 bases. Germline CDR1 reads MNHNY; CDR2 reads SVGAGI (reference sequence). This CDR3 has 14 amino acids. CDR3 in DNA: TGTGCCAGCACCCGACTAGCGGAGTACAATGAGCAGTTCTTC. It specifies CASTRLAEYNEQFF.

The table lists this clonotype with many counts. One end of the junction varies from germline; a read error may be responsible. The rearrangement links TRBV7-7 to TRBJ2-3; 8 bases are shared with TRBD1. CDR3 length: 15 amino acids. Germline CDR1 and CDR2: SSHAT and FNYEAQ (reference sequence). The CDR3 sequence: CASSQGATSTDTQYF. CDR3 DNA sequence: TGTGCTAGCAGCCAGGGGGCAACTAGCACAGATACGCAGTATTTT.

The sample holds many counts of this clonotype. The CDR3 coding sequence is TGTGCCAGCATACACAGGCGAAGCTCCTACGAGCAGTACTTC. Its translation is CASIHRRSSYEQYF. The V call is TRBV6-6, the J call TRBJ2-7; possibly TRBD1 for D (5 bases). Germline V lookup: CDR1 MNHNY, CDR2 SVGAGI (reference sequence). This CDR3 has 14 amino acids. V was pared by 7 bases and J by 0 bases, with 13 bases between.

This clonotype was seen ten or more times. The V and J genes are TRBV3-1 and TRBJ2-2; 12 bases fit TRBD2. Germline V gene lookup returns CDR1 LGHDT and CDR2 YNNKEL (reference sequence). The CDR3 is made up of 15 amino acids. Unmatched junction bases numbered 5, after V lost 6 bases and J lost 6 bases. The DNA for the CDR3 is TGTGCCAGCAGTGCTCTAGCGGGAGGGGCCGGGGAGCTGTTTTTT. Residues: CASSALAGGAGELFF.

V and J are TRBV3-1 and TRBJ2-1; 10 bases line up with TRBD2. Germline trimming cut 0 bases from V and 5 bases from J; bases unmatched to any gene: 16. The CDR3 runs to 20 residues. CDR1 LGHDT and CDR2 YNNKEL come from the germline V gene (reference sequence). This chain's CDR3 is CASSQDLWTSGPINHNEQFF. The DNA for the CDR3 is TGTGCCAGCAGCCAAGATTTGTGGACTAGCGGCCCCATTAACCACAATGAGCAGTTCTTC.

This clonotype was recorded at least ten times. The chain is built from TRBV30 and TRBJ1-4, with D uncertain. Germline loops: CDR1 GTSNPN, CDR2 SVGIG (reference sequence). The CDR3 loop spans 13 amino acids. With 8 bases removed from V and 4 bases from J, the gap between germline ends came to 14 bases. The DNA for the CDR3 is TGTGCCCAAGGGCCCGGCTTTAATGAAAAACTGTTTTTT. Protein: CAQGPGFNEKLFF.

There are a few counts of this clonotype. The chain recombines TRBV10-3 with TRBJ2-3; 11 nucleotides align to TRBD2. CDR3 length: 17 residues. The junction had 15 bases not matched to a gene; V was cut back by 6 bases and J by 7 bases. CDR1 ENHRY and CDR2 SYGVKD come from the germline V gene. The DNA for the CDR3 is TGTGCCATCAGACTCGTCGATAGCGGGAGGGCCTTGAATACGCAGTATTTT. This translates into CAIRLVDSGRALNTQYF.

This clonotype appeared many times. V and J are TRBV20-1 and TRBJ2-2, with a possible D match to TRBD2 (6 bases). V was cut by 0 bases and J by 2 bases, with 10 bases left in between. Germline V lookup: CDR1 DFQATT, CDR2 SNEGSKA (reference sequence). This CDR3 has 15 residues. The CDR3 spells CSARESGLNTGELFF. CDR3 DNA: TGCAGTGCTAGAGAATCGGGACTTAACACCGGGGAGCTGTTTTTT.